Listed here are 17 T cell receptor beta chains from one sample, sequenced in a study of CD8 T cells in ankylosing spondylitis. TCRdb reanalysed the 5' RACE reads using MiXCR and keeps one entry per CDR3 protein. The table includes 250,000 to 400,000 distinct CDR3 sequences, approximately 10% detected once. The sequenced sample consisted of blood, either unsorted or a sorted T cell fraction (not recorded which). Every receptor here comes from a female donor with ankylosing spondylitis or in good health (not recorded which).

This clonotype was detected many times. The chain carries TRBV10-3 and TRBJ1-2, with D possibly being TRBD1 (5 bases). Looked up from germline, CDR1 is ENHRY and CDR2 is SYGVKD. Trimming pared 2 bases from V and 7 bases from J, leaving 8 bases between. The CDR3 extends over 12 amino acids. The CDR3 DNA follows: TGTGCCATCAGTGAGACAGGACCTGGCTACACCTTC. It specifies CAISETGPGYTF.

This clonotype came up many times. This chain joins TRBV12-3 or TRBV12-4 and TRBJ2-2; the D gene is possibly TRBD2 (5 bases). This CDR3 spans 16 amino acids. V shed 1 base and J shed 2 bases, with 11 bases lying between them. The chain's CDR3 is CASSLGTGSNTGELFF. For the CDR3, the DNA is TGTGCCAGCAGTTTAGGGACGGGGTCCAACACCGGGGAGCTGTTTTTT.

To note about this clonotype: A much larger clone lies a single base off, so this may be a read error. The chain uses TRBV5-1 and TRBJ2-7; D might be TRBD2 (5 bases). The V and J ends lost 0 bases and 6 bases respectively, with 13 bases between them. The germline V gene has CDR1 SGHRS and CDR2 YFSETQ. The CDR3 is 14 residues long. The CDR3 bases are TGCGCCAGCAGCTTGGTTCCCGGGATTAGCGAGCAGTACTTC. Its translation: CASSLVPGISEQYF. The variable domain in full, completed from reference TRBV5-1 and TRBJ2-7, reads KAGVTQTPRYLIKTRGQQVTLSCSPISGHRSVSWYQQTPGQGLQFLFEYFSETQRNKGNFPGRFSGRQFSNSRSEMNVSTLELGDSALYLCASSLVPGISEQYFGPGTRLTVT.

This clonotype was recorded at least ten times. The chain carries TRBV20-1 and TRBJ1-2, with D hard to call. CDR1 is DFQATT and CDR2 is SNEGSKA in the germline V gene (reference sequence). The CDR3 length is 10 residues. Trimming removed 1 base at V and 6 bases at J, with 3 bases between. The CDR3 nucleotides are TGCAGTGCTAGAGGTCATGGCTACACCTTC. Translation: CSARGHGYTF.

This clonotype has just a few counts. V and J are TRBV20-1 and TRBJ2-7, with D uncertain. Germline assignment: CDR1 DFQATT and CDR2 SNEGSKA (reference sequence). This CDR3 contains 13 residues. V shed 5 bases and J shed 5 bases, with 16 bases lying between them. CDR3 sequence (DNA): TGCAGTGCTCAGACCGCCGTCCCCCACGAGCAGTACTTC. It codes for CSAQTAVPHEQYF.

This clonotype was seen many times. The genes are TRBV12-3 or TRBV12-4 and TRBJ1-1; possibly TRBD1 for D (5 bases). V lost 7 bases and J 1 base, leaving 10 bases between the germline ends. This CDR3 spans 13 amino acids. The CDR3 DNA sequence: TGTGCCAGCACCGATGGGGGGAACACTGAAGCTTTCTTT. Translation gives CASTDGGNTEAFF.

This clonotype has a count of ten or more. This chain uses TRBV20-1 with TRBJ2-1, with D possibly matching TRBD2 (5 bases). The V end was cut by 3 bases, the J end by 5 bases, with 17 bases between. Germline V gene lookup returns CDR1 DFQATT and CDR2 SNEGSKA (reference sequence). The CDR3 has 15 amino acids. The DNA of the CDR3 is TGCAGTGCTAGTTCGAGTCTAGCTTTTGACAATGAGCAGTTCTTC. It is translated as CSASSSLAFDNEQFF.

This clonotype was observed many times. V is TRBV28 and J is TRBJ1-5, with D unclear. From germline, CDR1 is MDHEN and CDR2 SYDVKM. The CDR3 has 14 residues. V shed 5 bases and J shed 4 bases, with 12 bases lying between them. CDR3 amino acids: CASSQGLGNQPQHF. In nucleotides, the CDR3 is TGTGCCAGCAGTCAAGGGTTGGGGAATCAGCCCCAGCATTTT.

The J gene is TRBJ2-1, the V gene TRBV27, with 8 bases that match TRBD1. The germline gives CDR1 MNHEY, CDR2 SMNVEV (reference sequence). The CDR3 is 19 residues long. Losses at the gene ends were 7 bases for V and 0 bases for J; bases not matched to a gene: 17. CDR3 sequence reads: CASNLQGGLGGISYNEQFF. The CDR3 nucleotides read TGTGCCAGCAACCTACAGGGGGGTCTTGGCGGGATCTCCTACAATGAGCAGTTCTTC.

This clonotype appeared many times. The CDR3 loop reads CASSLEDGSSGTRIGTDTQYF. The CDR3 bases are TGCGCCAGCAGCTTGGAAGACGGTTCTAGCGGGACGCGAATAGGCACAGATACGCAGTATTTT. The chain recombines TRBV5-1 with TRBJ2-3; 9 bases are a match to TRBD2. The V segment lost 0 bases and the J segment 1 base; nucleotides outside the gene matches: 18. Germline loops: CDR1 SGHRS, CDR2 YFSETQ. The length of the CDR3 is 21 residues.

This clonotype was observed many times. This sequence joins TRBV24-1 and TRBJ2-7; 9 positions agree with TRBD1. V lost 4 bases, J lost 7 bases, and 4 bases stayed unmatched. The CDR3 has 13 amino acids. Germline CDR1 reads KGHDR; CDR2 reads SFDVKD. CDR3 in DNA: TGTGCCACCAGTGAATTGACAGGGGGTGAGCAGTACTTC. Protein product: CATSELTGGEQYF.

The V and J genes are TRBV20-1 and TRBJ2-5; weak D call: TRBD1 (5 bases). V was trimmed by 0 bases and J by 0 bases, leaving 11 bases between them. This CDR3 region has 15 residues. Germline V gene data show CDR1 as DFQATT and CDR2 as SNEGSKA (reference sequence). The CDR3 loop reads CSARDTAGYQETQYF. Here the CDR3 DNA reads TGCAGTGCTAGAGATACGGCAGGGTACCAAGAGACCCAGTACTTC.

This clonotype was observed many times. This chain links TRBV5-1 with TRBJ2-7, with D perhaps matching TRBD1 (6 bases). There are 13 residues in the CDR3. The germline gives CDR1 SGHRS, CDR2 YFSETQ. Trimming took off 6 bases at V and 2 bases at J, with 12 bases between the two ends. The CDR3 region has the DNA TGCGCCAGCACGTCTGGACAGCCCTACGAGCAGTACTTC. Translated: CASTSGQPYEQYF.

This clonotype was counted at least ten times. The J gene is TRBJ1-5, the V gene TRBV12-3 or TRBV12-4, with a possible D match to TRBD1 (6 bases). The CDR3 length is 14 residues. V lost 2 bases to trimming and J lost 6 bases, with 11 bases between them. CDR3 sequence: CASSLQGRSQPQHF. DNA for the CDR3: TGTGCCAGCAGTTTACAGGGGAGGAGTCAGCCCCAGCATTTT.

The table lists this clonotype with many counts. The chain couples TRBV4-3 to TRBJ2-3; 12 bases match TRBD2. The CDR3 is made up of 15 amino acids. V was pared by 4 bases and J by 9 bases, with 8 bases of the junction left unmatched. CDR1 and CDR2 from the germline V gene are LGHNA and YSLEER. The CDR3 nucleotides read TGCGCCAGCAGCCCGGAGACTAGCGGGAGAGGGACGCAGTATTTT. Translating gives CASSPETSGRGTQYF.

The chain joins TRBV2 to TRBJ1-1, with TRBD1 identical over 7 bases. Germline lookup yields CDR1 SNHLY and CDR2 FYNNEI. The ends lost 6 bases at V and 0 bases at J; junction bases unmatched: 10. CDR3 length equals 16 residues. The CDR3 here is CASSVGPGGVNTEAFF. The CDR3, as DNA: TGTGCCAGCAGCGTGGGGCCAGGGGGGGTGAACACTGAAGCTTTCTTT.

This clonotype was picked up many times. The V gene is TRBV7-9, the J gene TRBJ2-3; the D is unclear. V was cut by 7 bases and J by 5 bases, with 10 bases left in between. Germline V lookup: CDR1 SEHNR, CDR2 FQNEAQ (reference sequence). The CDR3 runs 12 residues. CDR3 DNA sequence: TGTGCCAGCACCCTCATGGGAGATACGCAGTATTTT. Protein: CASTLMGDTQYF.